One and the same sample provided the 29 T cell receptor beta chains below, sequenced in a study of T-cell reconstitution after alpha-beta-depleted transplantation in children. The library targeted TCRbeta and was prepared with unique molecular identifiers. MiXCR, applied by TCRdb to the PCR reads, yields one record per CDR3 protein. The sample contains about 200,000 distinct CDR3 sequences, less than 15% of which appear only once. The sample consisted of PBMCs from the stem cell graft donor, taken from the stem cell graft. Receptor source: a human donor who donated a stem cell graft to a child with acute lymphoblastic leukemia.

This clonotype was recorded at least ten times. A read error may account for a junction end that differs from germline. This rearrangement joins TRBV7-9 to TRBJ2-1, with 7 bases matching TRBD2. The CDR3 covers 12 residues. The germline CDR1 and CDR2 sequences are SEHNR and FQNEAQ (reference sequence). CDR3 DNA: TGTGCCAGCAGCCTAGCGGAGGGTGAGCAGTTCTTC. Its protein product is CASSLAEGEQFF. The full variable domain, rest sourced from reference TRBV7-9 and TRBJ2-1, is DTGVSQNPRHKITKRGQNVTFRCDPISEHNRLYWYRQTLGQGPEFLTYFQNEAQLEKSRLLSDRFSAERPKGSFSTLEIQRTEQGDSAMYLCASSLAEGEQFFGPGTRLTVL.

This clonotype was detected many times. The chain employs TRBV12-3 or TRBV12-4 and TRBJ2-2, with unresolved D. This CDR3 has 14 amino acids. The germline V and J ends were trimmed by 3 bases and 4 bases, with 9 bases remaining between them. The CDR3 sequence is CASSFNPVTGELFF. As DNA, the CDR3 is TGTGCCAGCAGTTTTAACCCAGTCACCGGGGAGCTGTTTTTT.

This clonotype was recorded at least ten times. The chain uses TRBV5-1 and TRBJ1-2; D is ambiguous. V lost 1 base, J lost 9 bases, and 19 bases lay in between. The CDR3 loop spans 15 amino acids. From germline, CDR1 is SGHRS and CDR2 YFSETQ. The CDR3 DNA follows: TGCGCCAGCAGCTTGATGGAACACCCCGCGGGGAGCTACACCTTC. Its translation is CASSLMEHPAGSYTF.

In its sample, this clonotype was seen many times. This chain joins TRBV11-2 and TRBJ2-5; D gene uncertain. CDR1 and CDR2 (germline): SGHAT, FQNNGV. V was clipped by 0 bases and J by 5 bases, with 7 bases between them. There are 13 residues in the CDR3. For the CDR3, the DNA is TGTGCCAGCAGCTTAGAGTTCTTGGAGACCCAGTACTTC. Translated, it gives CASSLEFLETQYF.

This clonotype was detected once. A much larger clone differs from this one at a single base, so this may be a read error. This sequence joins TRBV4-2 and TRBJ2-5; tentatively, D is TRBD1 (5 bases). The CDR3 totals 13 residues. Germline V gives CDR1 LGHNA, CDR2 YNFKEQ. Trimming removed 3 bases at V and 5 bases at J, with 10 bases between. In DNA, the CDR3 is TGTGCCAGCAGCCAGGACACGGTGGAGACCCAGTACTTC. Translation gives CASSQDTVETQYF.

This clonotype was counted many times. This chain joins TRBV9 and TRBJ1-1, with D possibly being TRBD1 (6 bases). The V and J ends lost 5 bases and 3 bases respectively, with 20 bases between them. The germline V gene encodes CDR1 SGDLS and CDR2 YYNGEE. The CDR3 has 16 amino acids. CDR3 sequence reads: CASRKEGDNVHTEAFF. The DNA for the CDR3 is TGTGCCAGCAGAAAAGAAGGGGACAATGTTCACACTGAAGCTTTCTTT.

This clonotype was observed at least ten times. The chain has TRBV7-1 and TRBJ2-1, with 8 positions matching TRBD2. TRBV7-1 is an open reading frame, and its role is uncertain. V was pared by 3 bases and J by 4 bases, with 29 bases of the junction left unmatched. This CDR3 is built from 23 residues. CDR3 nucleotides: TGTGCCAGCAGCTCGGGCTGGTGGCGGGAGGACCCCAGAAGAACTACACAATACAATGAGCAGTTCTTC. It codes for CASSSGWWREDPRRTTQYNEQFF.

The CDR3 DNA sequence: TGTGCCAGCAGCTCCCCGCACAGCCAAAACATTCAGTACTTC. Its translation is CASSSPHSQNIQYF. The chain employs TRBV7-8 and TRBJ2-4; D is undetermined. Trimming left V 4 bases short and J 5 bases short, with 12 bases between. There are 14 residues in the CDR3. Per germline, CDR1 SGHVS and CDR2 FQNEAQ.

As to this clonotype: With a much larger clone just one base away, this may be a read error. This rearrangement joins TRBV6-1 to TRBJ2-1, with D perhaps TRBD1 or TRBD2 (6 bases each). The length of the CDR3 is 16 residues. Germline CDR1 and CDR2: MNHNS and SASEGT. Deletions cut 8 bases from V and 0 bases from J, with 17 bases between. The CDR3 spells CASGSVRGPSYNEQFF. CDR3 sequence (DNA): TGTGCCAGCGGCAGCGTACGGGGGCCCTCCTACAATGAGCAGTTCTTC.

In its sample, this clonotype was seen many times. The J gene is TRBJ2-1, the V gene TRBV5-1, with D possibly being TRBD2 (5 bases). There are 15 residues in the CDR3. The V gene's germline CDR1 is SGHRS and CDR2 YFSETQ. Trimming removed 4 bases from V and 7 bases from J, with 18 bases in between. CDR3 protein: CASSPSQRRSNEQFF. CDR3 sequence (DNA): TGCGCCAGCAGCCCCAGCCAGCGGAGATCGAATGAGCAGTTCTTC.

This clonotype was observed a few times. J is TRBJ2-2 and V is TRBV11-2; D might be TRBD1 or TRBD2, each matching 7 bases. The CDR3 is 19 amino acids. The V end was cut by 5 bases, the J end by 3 bases, with 25 bases between. The V gene's germline CDR1 is SGHAT and CDR2 FQNNGV. CDR3: CASSLRLGGGGGHTGELFF. Written as DNA, the CDR3 is TGTGCCAGCAGCCTCCGACTAGGAGGGGGCGGGGGCCACACCGGGGAGCTGTTTTTT.

This clonotype showed up many times. The chain uses TRBV11-2 and TRBJ2-7; 7 bases match TRBD1. Germline lookup yields CDR1 SGHAT and CDR2 FQNNGV. The J segment lost 1 base and the V segment lost 4 bases, leaving 10 bases of the junction unmatched. The CDR3 totals 16 residues. The CDR3 DNA is TGTGCCAGCAGCTCCGTACCAGGGGGTAGTTCCTACGAGCAGTACTTC. Amino acids: CASSSVPGGSSYEQYF. The whole variable domain, filled in from reference TRBV11-2 and TRBJ2-7, reads EAGVAQSPRYKIIEKRQSVAFWCNPISGHATLYWYQQILGQGPKLLIQFQNNGVVDDSQLPKDRFSAERLKGVDSTLKIQPAKLEDSAVYLCASSSVPGGSSYEQYFGPGTRLTVT.

Many counts were recorded for this clonotype. The chain has TRBV9 and TRBJ2-5; D gene unclear. Per germline, CDR1 SGDLS and CDR2 YYNGEE. The CDR3 is made up of 13 amino acids. V gave up 4 bases and J gave up 5 bases, with 12 bases separating them. The chain's CDR3 is CASSSPPGETQYF. CDR3 sequence (DNA): TGTGCCAGCAGCTCACCGCCTGGTGAGACCCAGTACTTC.

The chain uses TRBV5-1 and TRBJ2-5; weak D call: TRBD2 (6 bases). V gave up 1 base and J gave up 4 bases, with 17 bases separating them. Germline V lookup: CDR1 SGHRS, CDR2 YFSETQ. This CDR3 has 16 residues. CDR3 protein: CASSLLSGGAVETQYF. CDR3 bases: TGCGCCAGCAGCTTGCTCTCAGGCGGGGCCGTAGAGACCCAGTACTTC.

This clonotype was observed a handful of times. This chain uses TRBV4-1 with TRBJ2-3, with 8 bases lining up with TRBD2. The V segment lost 4 bases and the J segment 4 bases; nucleotides outside the gene matches: 7. Germline values: CDR1 MGHRA, CDR2 YSYEKL. The CDR3 covers 15 residues. CDR3 region: CASSPSGSVPDTQYF. In DNA, the CDR3 is TGCGCCAGCAGCCCCAGCGGGAGCGTCCCAGATACGCAGTATTTT.

The V call is TRBV29-1, the J call TRBJ1-1; no definite D call. The ends were cut back, 6 bases at V and 7 bases at J, with 9 bases in the middle. The CDR3 is 10 amino acids. CDR1 is SQVTM, CDR2 ANQGSEA, per germline. CDR3 DNA sequence: TGCAGCGTCGCCGTCGTTGAAGCTTTCTTT. It translates to CSVAVVEAFF.

This clonotype was seen at least ten times. The chain carries TRBV5-1 and TRBJ1-2; D uncertain. Germline CDR1 SGHRS, CDR2 YFSETQ. Trimming cost V 4 bases and J 1 base, with 8 bases left between them. The CDR3 loop spans 13 amino acids. For the CDR3, the DNA is TGCGCCAGCAGCCCAGAGGGTAACTATGGCTACACCTTC. As protein: CASSPEGNYGYTF. Full variable domain (missing parts from reference TRBV5-1 and TRBJ1-2): KAGVTQTPRYLIKTRGQQVTLSCSPISGHRSVSWYQQTPGQGLQFLFEYFSETQRNKGNFPGRFSGRQFSNSRSEMNVSTLELGDSALYLCASSPEGNYGYTFGSGTRLTVV.

The genes are TRBV20-1 and TRBJ2-7, with TRBD2 matching over 9 bases. CDR1 DFQATT and CDR2 SNEGSKA come from the germline V gene (reference sequence). This CDR3 is built from 15 residues. Trimming cost V 4 bases and J 5 bases; bases outside gene matches: 12. The CDR3 reads CSATRLAAALHEQYF. For the CDR3, the DNA is TGCAGTGCTACCCGACTAGCGGCGGCTTTACACGAGCAGTACTTC.

The V call is TRBV20-1, the J call TRBJ1-3; a possible D gene is TRBD1 (5 bases). The V gene's germline CDR1 is DFQATT and CDR2 SNEGSKA (reference sequence). Deletions cut 0 bases from V and 4 bases from J, with 13 bases between. The CDR3 totals 15 residues. This CDR3 reads CSARDMRGRGNTIYF. CDR3 bases: TGCAGTGCTAGAGATATGAGGGGCCGGGGAAACACCATATATTTT.

This clonotype was seen at least ten times. The V and J genes are TRBV5-1 and TRBJ2-3; 9 nucleotides agree with TRBD1. This CDR3 region has 14 residues. J was trimmed by 3 bases and V by 4 bases; bases with no gene match: 3. Looked up from germline, CDR1 is SGHRS and CDR2 is YFSETQ. The CDR3, as DNA: TGCGCCAGCAGCAAGGGACAGGGAACAGATACGCAGTATTTT. Its protein is CASSKGQGTDTQYF. Drawing the rest from reference TRBV5-1 and TRBJ2-3, the complete variable domain is KAGVTQTPRYLIKTRGQQVTLSCSPISGHRSVSWYQQTPGQGLQFLFEYFSETQRNKGNFPGRFSGRQFSNSRSEMNVSTLELGDSALYLCASSKGQGTDTQYFGPGTRLTVL.

V gene TRBV20-1 combines with J gene TRBJ2-7, with 7 bases matching TRBD2. V was pared by 6 bases and J by 7 bases, with 12 bases of the junction left unmatched. The CDR3 length is 13 residues. Germline CDR1 and CDR2: DFQATT and SNEGSKA (reference sequence). In nucleotides, the CDR3 is TGCAGTGCCCAAAGGGCGGGAGAGGGTGAGCAGTACTTC. Amino acids: CSAQRAGEGEQYF.

This clonotype was seen ten or more times. The chain couples TRBV21-1 to TRBJ1-2. TRBV21-1 is a documented pseudogene. The CDR3 consists of 9 residues. CDR3 in DNA: TGTGCCAGCTTAGGCCCGTCGACCTTC. As protein: CASLGPSTF.

This clonotype was recorded many times. The rearrangement joins TRBV4-2 to TRBJ2-7; the match to TRBD2 covers 7 bases. V trimming: 3 bases; J trimming: 7 bases; junction bases outside the gene matches: 21. Germline assignment: CDR1 LGHNA and CDR2 YNFKEQ. This CDR3 comprises 18 residues. The chain's CDR3 is CASSHPAAREAPSPEQYF. CDR3 nucleotide sequence: TGTGCCAGCAGCCACCCAGCAGCCCGGGAGGCCCCTTCCCCGGAGCAGTACTTC.

This clonotype was seen at least ten times. V usage is TRBV5-1 and J usage is TRBJ2-6; D is undetermined. Germline loops: CDR1 SGHRS, CDR2 YFSETQ. The CDR3 runs 15 residues. The V end lost 4 bases, the J end lost 0 bases, and 8 bases lay between the germline ends. CDR3 DNA sequence: TGCGCCAGCAGCATCAAGCACTCTGGGGCCAACGTCCTGACTTTC. This encodes CASSIKHSGANVLTF.

This clonotype was recorded at least ten times. The chain carries TRBV5-1 and TRBJ1-1; unclear D gene. This CDR3 region has 13 residues. Germline values: CDR1 SGHRS, CDR2 YFSETQ. Trimming cost V 2 bases and J 4 bases, with 9 bases left between them. CDR3 protein: CASSFPLGTEAFF. The CDR3 bases are TGCGCCAGCAGCTTCCCTTTGGGCACTGAAGCTTTCTTT.

The chain is built from TRBV3-1 and TRBJ1-1, with TRBD1 as a possible D gene (6 bases). Trimming pared 5 bases from V and 7 bases from J, leaving 14 bases between. CDR3 length: 13 residues. Germline V gives CDR1 LGHDT, CDR2 YNNKEL (reference sequence). The CDR3 coding sequence is TGTGCCAGCAGCGATAGGGGGGTCGGTGAAGCTTTCTTT. Residues: CASSDRGVGEAFF. The full variable domain, with the rest looked up from reference TRBV3-1 and TRBJ1-1, is DTAVSQTPKYLVTQMGNDKSIKCEQNLGHDTMYWYKQDSKKFLKIMFSYNNKELIINETVPNRFSPKSPDKAHLNLHINSLELGDSAVYFCASSDRGVGEAFFGQGTRLTVV.

Only a few counts were recorded for this clonotype. CDR3 sequence (DNA): TGTGCCATCAGAGGGTTTTCGGGCCCAAACACTGAAGCTTTCTTT. Translation gives CAIRGFSGPNTEAFF. The chain is built from TRBV10-3 and TRBJ1-1; D is undetermined. The CDR3 runs 15 residues. V was cut by 6 bases and J by 2 bases, with 16 bases left in between. Germline values: CDR1 ENHRY, CDR2 SYGVKD.

This clonotype appeared many times. The genes are TRBV27 and TRBJ1-4; D is undetermined. The CDR3 totals 14 residues. Germline V gene data show CDR1 as MNHEY and CDR2 as SMNVEV (reference sequence). The ends were cut back, 5 bases at V and 0 bases at J, with 7 bases in the middle. Here the CDR3 reads CASSQSATNEKLFF. Here the CDR3 DNA reads TGTGCCAGCAGTCAATCCGCAACTAATGAAAAACTGTTTTTT. Drawing the rest from reference TRBV27 and TRBJ1-4, the complete variable domain is EAQVTQNPRYLITVTGKKLTVTCSQNMNHEYMSWYRQDPGLGLRQIYYSMNVEVTDKGDVPEGYKVSRKEKRNFPLILESPSPNQTSLYFCASSQSATNEKLFFGSGTQLSVL.

This rearrangement joins TRBV5-1 to TRBJ2-2, with no clear D. Trimming cost V 4 bases and J 0 bases, with 7 bases left between them. Germline CDR1 reads SGHRS; CDR2 reads YFSETQ. CDR3 length equals 14 residues. The CDR3: CASSGSPNTGELFF. The CDR3 region has the DNA TGCGCCAGCAGCGGGTCACCGAACACCGGGGAGCTGTTTTTT.